This TCR beta chain is from a study of cytomegalovirus exposure and HLA in healthy donors. Study context: Most donors, 81% of approximately 400 genotyped, fell in the Caucasian-associated ancestry cluster.

13 Jbeta primers and 60 Vbeta primers were used for the PCR. Here immunoSEQ multiplex PCR was the method, and the copy in TCRdb shows in-frame clones only, minus some. The sample shows under 200,000 clones, roughly 85% of them seen only once. There are a few counts of this clone. Germline assignment: CDR1 MNHEY and CDR2 SMNVEV (reference sequence). V was trimmed by 6 bases and J by 1 base, leaving 15 bases between them. The CDR3 covers 16 residues. This chain joins TRBV27 and TRBJ2-2; unclear D gene. This sequence originates from a middle-aged woman in good health and CMV-seronegative. The sample comprised PBMCs. Here the CDR3 DNA reads TGTGCCAGCAGGATCTTGGGCCTTGTGAACACCGGGGAGCTGTTTTTT. Translating gives CASRILGLVNTGELFF.